This record covers a single T cell receptor beta chain. The sample is drawn from a study of blood T cell repertoires in COVID-19. Whole-study context: The United States, Italy and Spain were the sources of the acute and convalescent COVID-19 samples. T cells, B-cell-depleted T cells, or PBMCs provided the cDNA or gDNA that served as material.

As handled by the study authors: Amplification of reference gene primers provided the estimated nucleated cell counts. Produced via immunoSEQ multiplex PCR; TCRdb's table is partial and in-frame only. That table gives V, J and clone size, and the DNA gave D and trimming. The sample shows over 110,000 clones, 81% of them seen only once. The sequence derives from a human donor in a cohort sampled during active COVID-19. The sample taken for sequencing was peripheral blood.

The CDR3 region is CSASGQGAYGYTF. For the CDR3, the DNA is TGCAGTGCTAGTGGGCAGGGGGCTTATGGCTACACCTTC. V usage is TRBV20-1 and J usage is TRBJ1-2; 8 bases map to TRBD1. The CDR3 spans 13 residues. The V and J ends lost 3 bases and 5 bases, in that order; junction bases with no gene match: 5. CDR1 and CDR2 from the germline V gene are DFQATT and SNEGSKA (reference sequence).